This TCR beta chain was identified in a study of patients and donors after allogeneic stem cell transplantation. Looked up from germline, CDR1 is SGHRS and CDR2 is YFSETQ. The V and J ends lost 1 base and 2 bases, in that order; junction bases with no gene match: 9. This CDR3 comprises 16 residues. TCRdb analysed the RT-PCR reads with MiXCR anew, one entry per CDR3 protein. The sample has tens of thousands of distinct CDR3 sequences; more than 25% are singletons. The sequenced material came from blood, either unsorted or a sorted T cell fraction (not recorded which). The J gene is TRBJ2-7, the V gene TRBV5-1; 7 bases are a match to TRBD1. The TCR comes from a human donor who was either an allogeneic HSCT recipient or a stem cell or donor lymphocyte infusion donor (not recorded which). It is not recorded whose cells these are; they may come from a transplant donor. The CDR3 coding sequence is TGCGCCAGCAGCTTGTCCCTGGACAGGTTCCCCTACGAGCAGTACTTC. Translated, it gives CASSLSLDRFPYEQYF.